The 4 T cell receptor beta chains reported below all come from one sample, sequenced in a study of Graves' ophthalmopathy and Graves' hyperthyroidism (dated by TCRdb to the late 2010s). TCRdb shows the sequencer as Illumina HiSeq 2000. TCR beta CDR3 regions were amplified from RNA transcripts for repertoire sequencing. HTBI primers and the Qiagen OneStep RT-PCR kit were used in a first-round RT-PCR, which was followed by a second-round multiplex PCR, size selection and purification. TCRdb redid the processing of the public reads, applying fastp at Q25 and MiXCR, and retained in-frame beta chains. Each record represents a unique CDR3 protein, reported with the most common genes and DNA among its rows. The sample data list over a million distinct CDR3 sequences, and roughly two fifths of these were observed just once. The ten largest clones represent approximately 12% of the sample. The sample was peripheral blood or thyroid tissue (not recorded which). The receptors originated from an adult man with Graves' hyperthyroidism.

The chain has TRBV10-3 and TRBJ2-6; 8 bases line up with TRBD1. The CDR3 is made up of 17 amino acids. Germline loops: CDR1 ENHRY, CDR2 SYGVKD. Unmatched junction bases numbered 7, after V lost 6 bases and J lost 0 bases. The DNA for the CDR3 is TGTGCCATCAGCGGGGCAGGGGGCGCCTCTGGGGCCAACGTCCTGACTTTC. It translates to CAISGAGGASGANVLTF.

Points on this clonotype: Germline and junction disagree at one end, which may indicate a read error. The chain is built from TRBV7-2 and TRBJ2-7; no clear D gene. Germline V gene sequence: CDR1 SGHTA, CDR2 FQGNSA. CDR3 length: 13 amino acids. CDR3 loop: CASSQDLTSEQYF. The CDR3, as DNA: TGCGCCAGCAGCCAAGACCTGACGAGCGAGCAGTACTTC.

The chain has TRBV14 and TRBJ2-7; TRBD1 matches at 8 bases. Trimming at V came to 4 bases and at J to 4 bases, leaving 9 bases not matched to a gene. Germline V gene lookup returns CDR1 SGHDN and CDR2 FVKESK. The CDR3 covers 15 residues. The CDR3 reads CASSPRDRPGYEQYF. For the CDR3, the DNA is TGTGCCAGCAGCCCCCGGGACAGGCCTGGGTACGAGCAGTACTTC.

This clonotype was found many times. The rearrangement links TRBV20-1 to TRBJ1-1; 7 bases map to TRBD1. CDR3 length: 14 residues. Germline-derived CDR1 and CDR2 are DFQATT and SNEGSKA (reference sequence). J lost 1 base, V lost 1 base, and 3 bases had no gene match. For the CDR3, the DNA is TGCAGTGCTAGAGTGGGACAGAAGAACACTGAAGCTTTCTTT. It codes for CSARVGQKNTEAFF.